The present T cell receptor (beta chain) was sequenced within a study of blood T cell repertoires in COVID-19. In the study overall: The study drew acute and convalescent COVID-19 samples from the United States, Italy and Spain. PBMCs, B-cell-depleted T cells, or T cells were the source of the cDNA or gDNA that made up the material.

Seattle-derived patients entered the study during active infection and were followed longitudinally. Only a few counts were recorded for this clone. Study processing details: Nucleated cell number was recorded as an estimate derived from reference gene primer amplification. The method was immunoSEQ multiplex PCR; TCRdb's version includes in-frame clones alone and lacks a portion of them. D and trimming were read from the DNA, whereas the V and J calls and clone size are those reported in that table. The sample comprises roughly 300,000 clones, around 85% of which are singletons, and around 1.6% rests with the top ten. Germline values: CDR1 MDHEN, CDR2 SYDVKM. J was trimmed by 5 bases and V by 10 bases; bases with no gene match: 13. The CDR3 is 14 amino acids.

The receptor was derived from a human donor with COVID-19, enrolled during active disease. The donor label of this sample is uncertain. Sequencing was performed on peripheral blood. This chain links TRBV28 with TRBJ2-7; 8 bases fit TRBD2. The CDR3 DNA is TGTGCCACCCTAAATCCCGGGACTAGGAACGAGCAGTACTTC. Translation gives CATLNPGTRNEQYF.